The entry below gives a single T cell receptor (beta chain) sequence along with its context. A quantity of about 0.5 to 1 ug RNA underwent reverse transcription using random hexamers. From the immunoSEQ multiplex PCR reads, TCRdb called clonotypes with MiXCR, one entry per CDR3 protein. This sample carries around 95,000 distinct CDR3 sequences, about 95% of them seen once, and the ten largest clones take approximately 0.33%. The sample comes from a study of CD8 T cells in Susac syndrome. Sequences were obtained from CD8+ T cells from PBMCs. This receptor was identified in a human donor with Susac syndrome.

This CDR3 reads CASSYHPRGSNSPLHF. DNA for the CDR3: TGTGCCAGCAGTTACCACCCTAGGGGGTCTAATTCACCCCTCCACTTT. This chain links TRBV6-5 with TRBJ1-6; D possibly corresponds to TRBD1 (6 bases). This CDR3 has 16 residues. V gave up 2 bases and J gave up 6 bases, with 14 bases separating them. Germline values: CDR1 MNHEY, CDR2 SVGAGI.